This TCR beta chain originates from a study of blood T cell repertoires in COVID-19. Study at large: Researchers got acute and convalescent COVID-19 samples from the United States, Italy and Spain. From T cells, B-cell-depleted T cells, or PBMCs came the material, which was cDNA or gDNA.

Between the trimmed V and J ends, which lost 0 bases and 7 bases, there was a span of 7 bases. The CDR3 covers 12 residues. Germline V gene lookup returns CDR1 SGHRS and CDR2 YFSETQ. In the authors' workflow: Amplification of reference gene primers provided the estimated nucleated cell counts. Method: immunoSEQ multiplex PCR; TCRdb's copy keeps in-frame clones and lacks some. That table furnishes V, J and clone size, whereas the DNA furnished D and trimming. The sample has 75,000 to 100,000 clones; around 87% are singletons. Sequencing used peripheral blood. V usage is TRBV5-1 and J usage is TRBJ1-1, with unresolved D. This clonotype was sampled from a human donor in a cohort sampled during active COVID-19. CDR3: CASSLVAGEAFF. Written as DNA, the CDR3 is TGCGCCAGCAGCTTGGTGGCGGGTGAAGCTTTCTTT.